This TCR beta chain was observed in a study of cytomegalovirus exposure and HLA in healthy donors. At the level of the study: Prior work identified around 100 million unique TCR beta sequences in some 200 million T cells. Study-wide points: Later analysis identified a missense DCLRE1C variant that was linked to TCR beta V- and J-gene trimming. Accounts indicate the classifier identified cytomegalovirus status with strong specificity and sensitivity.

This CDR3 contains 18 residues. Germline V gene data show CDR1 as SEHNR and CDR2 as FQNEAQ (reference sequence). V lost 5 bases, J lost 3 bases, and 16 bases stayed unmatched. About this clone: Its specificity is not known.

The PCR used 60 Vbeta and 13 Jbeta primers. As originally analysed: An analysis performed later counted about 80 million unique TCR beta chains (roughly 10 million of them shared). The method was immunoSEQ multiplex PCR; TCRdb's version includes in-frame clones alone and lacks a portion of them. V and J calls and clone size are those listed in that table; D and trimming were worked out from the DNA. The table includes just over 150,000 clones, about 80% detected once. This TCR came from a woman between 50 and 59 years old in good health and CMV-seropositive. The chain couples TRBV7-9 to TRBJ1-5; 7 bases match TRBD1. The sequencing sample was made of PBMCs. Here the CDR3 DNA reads TGTGCCAGCAGCAACAACGGGAATCGGGACAGATTCAATCAGCCCCAGCATTTT. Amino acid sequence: CASSNNGNRDRFNQPQHF.